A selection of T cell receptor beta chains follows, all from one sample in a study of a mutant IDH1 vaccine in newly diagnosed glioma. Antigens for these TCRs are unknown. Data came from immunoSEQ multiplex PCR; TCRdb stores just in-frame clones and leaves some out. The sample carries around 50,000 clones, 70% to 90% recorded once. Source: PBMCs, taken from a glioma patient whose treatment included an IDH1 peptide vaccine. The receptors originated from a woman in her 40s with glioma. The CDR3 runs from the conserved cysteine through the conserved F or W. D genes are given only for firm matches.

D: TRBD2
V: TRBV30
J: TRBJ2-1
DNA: TGTGCCTGGACTTCCACCGTCGCGGGAGGGCCTGCCTACAATGAGCAGTTCTTC
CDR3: CAWTSTVAGGPAYNEQFF

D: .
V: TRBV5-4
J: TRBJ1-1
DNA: TGTGCCAGCATCATAAAAGGGAATATGCGGACTGAAGCTTTCTTT
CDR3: CASIIKGNMRTEAFF

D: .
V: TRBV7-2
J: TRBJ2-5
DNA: TGTGCCAGCAGCTCACTCCTGGAGACCCAGTACTTC
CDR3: CASSSLLETQYF

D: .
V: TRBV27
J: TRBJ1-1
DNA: TGTGCCAGCAGTTTCGGGACATCGAACACTGAAGCTTTCTTT
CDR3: CASSFGTSNTEAFF

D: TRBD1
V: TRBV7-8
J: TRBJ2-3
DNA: TGTGCCAGCAGCCCGGACAGGCTCACAGATACGCAGTATTTT
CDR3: CASSPDRLTDTQYF

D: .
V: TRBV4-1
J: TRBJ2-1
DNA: TGCGCCAGCAGCCAAGGGGAACTTAGCGGTTCCTACAATGAGCAGTTCTTC
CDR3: CASSQGELSGSYNEQFF

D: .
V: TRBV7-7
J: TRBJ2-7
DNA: TGTGCTAGCAGCTTAGGGAATAACGAGCAGTACTTC
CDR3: CASSLGNNEQYF

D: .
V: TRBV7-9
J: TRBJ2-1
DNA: TGTGCCAGCAGCTTATTCGGGCACCTTCAAGAGGAGCAGTTCTTC
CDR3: CASSLFGHLQEEQFF

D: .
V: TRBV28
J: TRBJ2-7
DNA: TGTGCCAGCATAGCTGGATCGGGACTCCCTCTCGGGCAGTACTTC
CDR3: CASIAGSGLPLGQYF

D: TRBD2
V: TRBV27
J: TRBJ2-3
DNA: TGTGCCAGCAGTCCTGCGGGGGTCACAGATACGCAGTATTTT
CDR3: CASSPAGVTDTQYF

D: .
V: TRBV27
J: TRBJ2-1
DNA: TGTGCCAGCAGTTCCCCCACGGTGAGCTCCTACAATGAGCAGTTCTTC
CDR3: CASSSPTVSSYNEQFF

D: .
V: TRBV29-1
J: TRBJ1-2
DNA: TGCAGCGTTGCCAGGGCTGACCCCCTAACCTTC
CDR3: CSVARADPLTF

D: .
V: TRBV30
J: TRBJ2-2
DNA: TGTGCCTGGAGTGCGTGGTTCCAAGCCGGGGAGCTGTTTTTT
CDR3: CAWSAWFQAGELFF

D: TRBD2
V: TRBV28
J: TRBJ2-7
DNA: TGTGCCAGCAGTTTAAGTAGCGGGGGCCTTGGGAAGGAGCAGTACTTC
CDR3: CASSLSSGGLGKEQYF